These T cell receptor beta chains were read from a single sample in a study of shared clonotypes between healthy human individuals. Sequencing used immunoSEQ multiplex PCR; TCRdb keeps in-frame clones, though not all of them. The data contain approximately 99,000 clones, around 68% of them singletons. Sequenced: memory CD8+ T cells sorted from blood. The receptors were gathered from a woman aged 30 to 39 in good health. CDR3s include the opening cysteine and the closing phenylalanine or tryptophan. D genes are given only for firm matches. Some rows have no size entry. The others give once, few or many, or a class for an expanded clone.

>13|TRBV7-2|TRBJ1-2|many|NA
CASSLVGRYGYTF
TGTGCCAGCAGCTTAGTAGGTCGCTATGGCTACACCTTC
>15|TRBV4-1|TRBJ1-5|NA|NA
CASSHLQGSDQPQHF
TGCGCCAGCAGCCACCTCCAGGGTTCGGATCAGCCCCAGCATTTT
>16|TRBV15|TRBJ2-3|many|NA
CATSSIRESGTDTQYF
TGTGCCACCAGCAGCATTAGGGAATCCGGCACAGATACGCAGTATTTT
>13|TRBV7-9|TRBJ2-7|NA|NA
CASSLGVSYEQYF
TGTGCCAGCAGCTTAGGGGTAAGCTACGAGCAGTACTTC
>13|TRBV6-1|TRBJ1-2|NA|NA
CASRSRGAGGYTF
TGTGCCAGCAGATCTCGGGGGGCGGGCGGCTACACCTTC
>14|TRBV29-1|TRBJ2-1|few|NA
CSVEIMNSYNEQFF
TGCAGCGTGGAAATAATGAACTCCTACAATGAGCAGTTCTTC
>13|TRBV27|TRBJ2-7|NA|NA
CASTRLSGDEQYF
TGTGCCAGTACGAGGCTCTCTGGGGACGAGCAGTACTTC
>15|TRBV5-6|TRBJ2-2|few|NA
CASSPEGRGAGELFF
TGTGCCAGCAGCCCCGAAGGTAGAGGTGCCGGGGAGCTGTTTTTT
>15|TRBV9|TRBJ2-1|NA|TRBD2
CASSGASGGDNEQFF
TGTGCCAGCAGCGGCGCTAGCGGGGGGGACAATGAGCAGTTCTTC
>13|TRBV2|TRBJ2-7|NA|NA
CASNFAGTYEQYF
TGTGCCAGCAATTTTGCAGGGACCTACGAGCAGTACTTC
>12|TRBV11-2|TRBJ2-5|NA|NA
CASSPEIGEQYF
TGTGCCAGCAGTCCCGAGATTGGGGAGCAGTACTTC
>15|TRBV6-6|TRBJ1-2|NA|NA
CASSYSRPGEEGYTF
TGTGCCAGCAGTTACTCGAGGCCAGGGGAGGAAGGCTACACCTTC
>13|TRBV19|TRBJ1-2|few|NA
CASSIGTGYGYTF
TGTGCCAGTAGTATCGGGACGGGCTATGGCTACACCTTC
>14|TRBV27|TRBJ2-7|few|NA
CASSFGAGAYEQYF
NA
>16|TRBV27|TRBJ1-1|NA|NA
CASSRPDGTMNTEAFF
TGTGCCAGCAGCAGACCGGACGGGACAATGAACACTGAAGCTTTCTTT
>13|TRBV6-1|TRBJ1-1|NA|NA
CASSDREATEAFF
TGTGCCAGCAGTGACAGGGAGGCCACTGAAGCTTTCTTT
>15|TRBV7-9|TRBJ1-4|NA|NA
CASSLAVGSWEKLFF
TGTGCCAGCAGCTTAGCAGTGGGCTCGTGGGAAAAACTGTTTTTT
>15|TRBV15|TRBJ2-6|NA|NA
CATSRQGTGANVLTF
TGTGCCACCAGCAGACAGGGGACTGGGGCCAACGTCCTGACTTTC
>14|TRBV6-1|TRBJ2-1|once|NA
CASSEEDSSHEQFF
TGTGCCAGCAGTGAGGAGGACAGTAGCCATGAGCAGTTCTTC
>12|TRBV25-1|TRBJ2-7|many|NA
CASSAGSYEQYF
TGTGCCAGCAGTGCGGGGTCCTACGAGCAGTACTTC
>14|TRBV25-1|TRBJ1-1|few|NA
CASSDRTLNTEAFF
TGTGCCAGCAGTGACCGAACATTGAACACTGAAGCTTTCTTT
>15|TRBV7-2|TRBJ2-7|NA|NA
CASSFAVGPEYEQYF
TGTGCCAGCAGCTTCGCCGTGGGACCTGAATACGAGCAGTACTTC
>15|TRBV28|TRBJ2-7|NA|NA
CASSLFSGTAYEQYF
TGTGCCAGCAGTTTATTTAGCGGGACAGCCTACGAGCAGTACTTC
>13|TRBV19|TRBJ2-6|NA|NA
CASMPSGANVLTF
TGTGCCAGTATGCCCTCTGGGGCCAACGTCCTGACTTTC
>15|TRBV7-9|TRBJ2-2|NA|NA
CASSYFGANTGELFF
TGTGCCAGCAGCTACTTCGGAGCGAACACCGGGGAGCTGTTTTTT
>16|TRBV9|TRBJ1-2|NA|NA
CASTSSRNRGDHGYTF
TGTGCCAGCACGTCTTCCCGCAATAGGGGCGACCACGGCTACACCTTC
>13|TRBV4-1|TRBJ1-2|many|NA
CASRGGFGYGYTF
TGCGCCAGCCGTGGGGGGTTTGGCTATGGCTACACCTTC
>17|TRBV7-8|TRBJ2-2|NA|TRBD2
CASSPKAAGVNTGELFF
TGTGCCAGCAGCCCCAAAGCAGCGGGAGTGAATACCGGGGAGCTGTTTTTT
>13|TRBV6-7|TRBJ1-1|NA|TRBD1
CASSYRTGRRTFF
TGTGCCAGCAGTTACCGGACAGGGCGGCGGACTTTCTTT
>16|TRBV7-3|TRBJ2-2|NA|NA
CASSQWGLGYTGELFF
TGTGCCAGCAGCCAATGGGGGTTGGGGTACACCGGGGAGCTGTTTTTT
>14|TRBV29-1|TRBJ2-1|NA|TRBD2
CSGRRGSDVDEQFF
TGCAGCGGACGACGCGGGAGTGACGTCGATGAGCAGTTCTTC